The sequence of this T cell receptor (beta chain) was determined in a study of blood T cell repertoires in COVID-19. Looking at the study overall: The United States, Italy and Spain provided the acute and convalescent COVID-19 samples.

Original analysis: Nucleated cell counts were estimated from reference gene primer amplification. Profiling relied on immunoSEQ multiplex PCR, and the TCRdb table lists in-frame clones only, not all of them. That table furnishes V, J and clone size, whereas the DNA furnished D and trimming. The data show some 350,000 clones, around 90% seen once. J gave up 4 bases and V 5 bases, and 4 bases lay outside the gene matches. The CDR3 has 14 amino acids. The V gene's germline CDR1 is MNHNY and CDR2 SVGAGI (reference sequence). The Seattle patients joined while their infection was active and were tracked longitudinally afterward.

The receptor comes from a woman younger than 45 with COVID-19, enrolled during active disease. The rearrangement joins TRBV6-6 to TRBJ2-7, with 11 positions matching TRBD1. Sequencing was performed on peripheral blood. CDR3 nucleotide sequence: TGTGCCAGCAGTCTTGGGACAGGGGGATACGAGCAGTACGTC. Its protein is CASSLGTGGYEQYV.